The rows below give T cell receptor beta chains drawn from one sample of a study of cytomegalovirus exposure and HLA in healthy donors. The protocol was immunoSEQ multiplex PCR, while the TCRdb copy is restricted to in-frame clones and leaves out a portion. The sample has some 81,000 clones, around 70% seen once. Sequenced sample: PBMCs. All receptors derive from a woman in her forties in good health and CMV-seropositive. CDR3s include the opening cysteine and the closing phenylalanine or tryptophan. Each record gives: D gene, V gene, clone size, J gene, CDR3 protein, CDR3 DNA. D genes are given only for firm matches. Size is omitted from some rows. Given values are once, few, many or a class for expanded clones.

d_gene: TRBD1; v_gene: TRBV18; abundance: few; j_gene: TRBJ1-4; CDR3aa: CASSRLGTGYEKLFF; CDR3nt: TGTGCCAGCTCCCGCTTGGGGACAGGGTATGAAAAACTGTTTTTT
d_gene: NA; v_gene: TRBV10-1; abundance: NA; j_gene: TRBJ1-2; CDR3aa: CAIKHLEGVGYTF; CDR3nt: TGCGCCATCAAACATCTCGAGGGCGTTGGCTACACCTTC
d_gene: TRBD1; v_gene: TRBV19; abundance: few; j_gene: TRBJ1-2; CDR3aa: CATEDRGYGYTF; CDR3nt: TGTGCCACCGAGGACAGGGGCTATGGCTACACCTTC
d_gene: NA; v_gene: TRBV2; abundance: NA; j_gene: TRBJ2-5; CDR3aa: CASSVVRSLIIETQYF; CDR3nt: TGTGCCAGCAGTGTAGTACGCTCGTTGATTATAGAGACCCAGTACTTC
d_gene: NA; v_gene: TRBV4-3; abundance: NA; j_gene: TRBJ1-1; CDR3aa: CASSPGLGNTEAFF; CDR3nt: TGCGCCAGCAGCCCCGGACTGGGGAACACTGAAGCTTTCTTT
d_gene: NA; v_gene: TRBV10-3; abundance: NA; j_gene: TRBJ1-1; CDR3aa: CAISESKAKGGTEAFF; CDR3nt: TGTGCCATCAGTGAGTCGAAGGCAAAAGGGGGTACTGAAGCTTTCTTT
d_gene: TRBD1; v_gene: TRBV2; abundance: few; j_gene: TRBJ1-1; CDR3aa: CASSTRQGLNTEAFF; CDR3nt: TGTGCCAGCAGTACCAGACAGGGATTAAACACTGAAGCTTTCTTT
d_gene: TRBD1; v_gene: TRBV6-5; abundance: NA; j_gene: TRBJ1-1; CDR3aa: CASRDPGTGFTEAFF; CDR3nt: TGTGCCAGCAGAGACCCCGGGACAGGGTTTACTGAAGCTTTCTTT
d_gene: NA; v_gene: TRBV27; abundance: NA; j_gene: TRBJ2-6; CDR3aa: CASRKQGSGANVLTF; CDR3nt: TGTGCCAGCAGGAAACAGGGTTCTGGGGCCAACGTCCTGACTTTC
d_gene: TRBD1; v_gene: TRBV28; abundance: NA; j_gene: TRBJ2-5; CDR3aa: CSVGDRGLETQYF; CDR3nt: TGTTCGGTAGGAGACAGGGGGCTTGAGACCCAGTACTTC
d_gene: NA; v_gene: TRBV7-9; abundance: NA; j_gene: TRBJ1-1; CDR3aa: CASSSQGLNTEAFF; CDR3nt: TGTGCCAGCAGTTCACAGGGCTTGAACACTGAAGCTTTCTTT
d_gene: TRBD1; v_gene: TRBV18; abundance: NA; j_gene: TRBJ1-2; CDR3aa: CASSPPGTDYGYTF; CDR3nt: TGTGCCAGCTCACCCCCCGGGACAGATTATGGCTACACCTTC
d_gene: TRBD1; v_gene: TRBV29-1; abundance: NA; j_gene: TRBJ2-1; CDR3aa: CSVLTGSSYNEQFF; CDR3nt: TGCAGCGTTCTGACAGGGAGCTCCTACAATGAGCAGTTCTTC
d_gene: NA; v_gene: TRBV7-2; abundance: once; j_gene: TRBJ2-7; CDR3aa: CASSLRIAGYHRGGEQYF; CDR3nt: TGTGCCAGCAGCTTAAGAATTGCAGGGTATCATAGGGGTGGCGAGCAGTACTTC
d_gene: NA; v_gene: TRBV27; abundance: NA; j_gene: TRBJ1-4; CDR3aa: CASTTGLNEKLFF; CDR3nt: TGTGCCAGCACAACAGGGCTTAATGAAAAACTGTTTTTT
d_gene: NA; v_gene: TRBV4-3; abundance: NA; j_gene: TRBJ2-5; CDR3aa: CASSQDLTVSETQYF; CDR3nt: TGCGCCAGCAGCCAAGACCTGACAGTGTCCGAGACCCAGTACTTC
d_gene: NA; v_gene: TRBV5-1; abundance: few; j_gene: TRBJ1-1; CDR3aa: CASSLISGQGTEAFF; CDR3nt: TGCGCCAGCAGCTTGATTTCCGGCCAGGGCACTGAAGCTTTCTTT
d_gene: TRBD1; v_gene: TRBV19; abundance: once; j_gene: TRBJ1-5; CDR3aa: CASSTPYRGQGSGNQAQHF; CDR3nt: TGTGCCAGTAGCACCCCCTATCGGGGACAGGGAAGTGGAAATCAGGCCCAGCATTTT
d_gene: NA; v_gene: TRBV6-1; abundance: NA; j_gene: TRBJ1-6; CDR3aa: CASRLTGLTNSPLHF; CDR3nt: TGTGCCAGCAGACTGACAGGTTTAACTAATTCACCCCTCCACTTT
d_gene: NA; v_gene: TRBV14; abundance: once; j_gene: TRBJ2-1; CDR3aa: CASSQTARNEQFF; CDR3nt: TGTGCCAGCAGTCAGACAGCGAGGAATGAGCAGTTCTTC
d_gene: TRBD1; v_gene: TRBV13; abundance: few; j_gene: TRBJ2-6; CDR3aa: CASSHRGRSGANVLTF; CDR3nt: TGTGCCAGCAGCCACAGGGGGCGATCTGGGGCCAACGTCCTGACTTTC
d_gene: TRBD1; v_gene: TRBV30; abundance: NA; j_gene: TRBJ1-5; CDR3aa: CAWGGQGEGGYQPQHF; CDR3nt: TGTGCCTGGGGGGGACAGGGCGAAGGTGGGTATCAGCCCCAGCATTTT
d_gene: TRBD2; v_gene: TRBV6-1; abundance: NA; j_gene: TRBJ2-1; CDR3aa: CASRERVLAGGNLNEQFF; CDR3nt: TGTGCCAGCAGGGAACGAGTCCTAGCGGGGGGGAACCTCAATGAGCAGTTCTTC
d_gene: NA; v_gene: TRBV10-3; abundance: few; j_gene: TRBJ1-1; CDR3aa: CAISESGGTNTEAFF; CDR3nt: TGTGCCATCAGTGAGTCGGGGGGGACGAACACTGAAGCTTTCTTT